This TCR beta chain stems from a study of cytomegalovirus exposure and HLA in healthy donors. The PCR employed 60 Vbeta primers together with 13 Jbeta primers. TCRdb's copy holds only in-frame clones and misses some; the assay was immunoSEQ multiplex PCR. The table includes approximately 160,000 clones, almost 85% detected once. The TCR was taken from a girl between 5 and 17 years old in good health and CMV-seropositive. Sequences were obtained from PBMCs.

The chain's CDR3 is CASSFNRGRLVGYTF. DNA of the CDR3: TGTGCCAGCAGTTTCAATAGGGGGCGCCTTGTTGGCTACACCTTC. This chain connects TRBV27 to TRBJ1-2; 7 nucleotides match TRBD1. The CDR3 has 15 residues. V gave up 3 bases and J gave up 7 bases; unmatched junction bases: 11. The germline V gene encodes CDR1 MNHEY and CDR2 SMNVEV (reference sequence).